These 10 T cell receptor beta chains came from one sample sequenced in a study of blood T cell repertoires in COVID-19 (dated by TCRdb to the early 2020s). The library was prepared using the immunoSEQ multiplex PCR assay. The source is immuneACCESS, and TCRdb retained only in-frame sequences with V and J called. Part of the clones is not carried over; for the studies checked, unresolved V genes explain less than half of this, and the remainder is unexplained. This sample is represented by 250,000 to 300,000 clones; around nine tenths of them were singletons. The top ten clonotypes cover more than 9.5% of the sample. The specimen was peripheral blood. These receptors were taken from a woman aged 30 to 39 with COVID-19, enrolled during active disease.

The chain carries TRBV10-3 and TRBJ1-5, with no clear D. Trimming cost V 7 bases and J 6 bases, with 13 bases left between them. The CDR3 has 13 residues. CDR1 and CDR2 from the germline V gene are ENHRY and SYGVKD. In nucleotides, the CDR3 is TGTGCCATCACCGGGGAGGTTAGTCAGCCCCAGCATTTT. Translated: CAITGEVSQPQHF.

The chain carries TRBV28 and TRBJ2-1, with D perhaps TRBD2 (7 bases). The CDR3 loop spans 15 amino acids. V was shortened by 6 bases and J by 1 base, with 13 bases between the two germline ends. Germline lookup yields CDR1 MDHEN and CDR2 SYDVKM. For the CDR3, the DNA is TGTGCCAGCAGCGGGGGGCTGTTATCCTACAATGAGCAGTTCTTC. This gives the protein CASSGGLLSYNEQFF.

This chain joins TRBV6-6 and TRBJ1-1, with a possible D match to TRBD1 (5 bases). Trimming pared 7 bases from V and 11 bases from J, leaving 20 bases between. The CDR3 totals 13 residues. In germline, CDR1 is MNHNY, CDR2 SVGAGI (reference sequence). CDR3 amino acids: CASNKGAGSYAFF. Here the CDR3 DNA reads TGTGCCAGCAACAAAGGGGCAGGGTCGTATGCTTTCTTT.

Comments on this clone: At one of its ends the junction is not consistent with the germline gene, which may arise from a read error. The CDR3 reads CATFPGQGTGSTIYF. The CDR3 coding sequence is TGTGCCACCTTTCCGGGACAGGGGACTGGAAGCACCATATATTTT. J is TRBJ1-3 and V is TRBV6-5, with 10 bases matching TRBD1. This CDR3 is built from 15 residues. Germline assignment: CDR1 MNHEY and CDR2 SVGAGI.

The chain couples TRBV3-1 (or the pseudogene TRBV3-2) to TRBJ1-5, with a possible D match to TRBD1 (6 bases). The CDR3 has 15 amino acids. From germline, CDR1 is LGHDT and CDR2 YNNKEL (reference sequence). Trimming stripped 6 bases from V and 3 bases from J, with 15 bases between. The CDR3 reads CASSDDRSYNQPQHF. Written as DNA, the CDR3 is TGTGCCAGCAGTGACGACAGGAGTTACAATCAGCCCCAGCATTTT.

This clone was found a few times. The J gene is TRBJ1-2, the V gene TRBV11-2, with TRBD1 identical over 7 bases. The CDR3 contains 13 residues. Losses at the gene ends were 5 bases for V and 4 bases for J; bases not matched to a gene: 4. Germline V gene data show CDR1 as SGHAT and CDR2 as FQNNGV. The CDR3 nucleotides are TGTGCCAGCAGCCCAGGGGGAAGCTATGGCTACACCTTC. Translating gives CASSPGGSYGYTF.

DNA of the CDR3: TGTGCCAGCAGCTTCTCCGGGGAAAAACTGTTTTTT. Translated: CASSFSGEKLFF. The J gene is TRBJ1-4, the V gene TRBV7-9; no firm D call. Germline V gene sequence: CDR1 SEHNR, CDR2 FQNEAQ (reference sequence). Trimming cost V 3 bases and J 8 bases, with 7 bases left between them. CDR3 length: 12 residues.

This clone occurred once. J is TRBJ1-1 and V is TRBV19; possible D gene TRBD1, 6 bases. Trimming removed 7 bases from V and 6 bases from J, with 18 bases in between. This CDR3 comprises 14 residues. Germline lookup yields CDR1 LNHDA and CDR2 SQIVND (reference sequence). In nucleotides, the CDR3 is TGTGCCAGTAAATTTCGGGGGGCAAGGGCTGAAGCTTTCTTT. This encodes CASKFRGARAEAFF. Drawing the rest from reference TRBV19 and TRBJ1-1, the complete variable domain is DGGITQSPKYLFRKEGQNVTLSCEQNLNHDAMYWYRQDPGQGLRLIYYSQIVNDFQKGDIAEGYSVSREKKESFPLTVTSAQKNPTAFYLCASKFRGARAEAFFGQGTRLTVV.

This chain connects TRBV15 to TRBJ2-5; 9 positions agree with TRBD2. CDR1 is LNHNV and CDR2 is YYDKDF in the germline V gene (reference sequence). V trimming: 1 base; J trimming: 6 bases; junction bases outside the gene matches: 6. This CDR3 region has 15 residues. The CDR3 sequence is CATSRGDSGGKTQYF. DNA for the CDR3: TGTGCCACCAGCAGAGGGGATAGCGGGGGAAAGACCCAGTACTTC.

The V gene is TRBV10-1, the J gene TRBJ1-2; possibly TRBD1 for D (5 bases). Trimming removed 6 bases at V and 4 bases at J, with 15 bases between. This CDR3 has 14 residues. The germline V gene encodes CDR1 WNHNN and CDR2 SYGVQD (reference sequence). The CDR3 loop is CASSPGQDAYGYTF. For the CDR3, the DNA is TGCGCCAGCAGCCCCGGACAAGACGCCTATGGCTACACCTTC.